The next 20 T cell receptor beta chains were all read from a single sample in a study of T cell repertoires in cytomegalovirus infection. From the reads, TCRdb called clonotypes with MiXCR, one entry per CDR3 protein. Of 570,000 or so distinct CDR3 sequences listed, 35% to 50% were seen once; the top ten hold 48%. Antigens of these TCRs are unknown. The sample consisted of cultured PBMCs, taken from culture after CMV antigen stimulation. All receptors come from a human donor in good health (CMV status not recorded). Some clones in this sample may be carry-over from other donors' samples.

A few counts support this clonotype. V usage is TRBV12-3 or TRBV12-4 and J usage is TRBJ2-7, with 8 bases matching TRBD2. The V gene end was trimmed by 2 bases and the J gene end by 4 bases; junction bases not matched to a gene: 4. The CDR3 extends over 14 amino acids. In DNA form, the CDR3 reads TGTGCCAGCAGTTTACCGGGAGGGGTTTACGAGCAGTACTTC. Translation: CASSLPGGVYEQYF.

The rearrangement joins TRBV6-1 to TRBJ1-1; the D gene is possibly TRBD1 (5 bases). Trimming took 1 base from V and 3 from J, leaving 6 bases between them. CDR3 length: 13 residues. CDR1 MNHNS and CDR2 SASEGT come from the germline V gene. The CDR3 loop reads CASSEVGDTEAFF. CDR3 in DNA: TGTGCCAGCAGTGAAGTGGGGGACACTGAAGCTTTCTTT.

The gene calls are TRBV19 and TRBJ1-1; 9 bases align to TRBD1. The CDR3 spans 14 residues. Per germline, CDR1 LNHDA and CDR2 SQIVND (reference sequence). After removal of 8 bases from V and 4 bases from J, the junction contained 8 bases not matched to a gene. CDR3 region: CASSKYRGPTEAFF. CDR3 bases: TGTGCCAGTTCAAAGTACAGGGGGCCCACTGAAGCTTTCTTT.

The chain couples TRBV7-2 to TRBJ2-3; 12 bases fit TRBD2. With V trimmed by 5 bases and J by 3 bases, 6 bases remained unmatched. CDR3 length: 16 residues. Germline V CDR1 and CDR2: SGHTA, FQGNSA. For the CDR3, the DNA is TGTGCCAGCAGCATACTAGCGGGGGGCGGGACAGATACGCAGTATTTT. Its translation is CASSILAGGGTDTQYF.

This chain joins TRBV10-3 and TRBJ2-7; D might be TRBD1 or TRBD2, each matching 6 bases. Trimming removed 4 bases at V and 3 bases at J, with 19 bases between. This CDR3 contains 16 residues. CDR1 is ENHRY, CDR2 SYGVKD, per germline. CDR3 DNA: TGTGCCATCAGTGGCCTGGAGAGAGGGGGGTACTACGAGCAGTACTTC. Its translation is CAISGLERGGYYEQYF.

V gene TRBV20-1 combines with J gene TRBJ2-7; maybe TRBD2 (6 bases). Germline assignment: CDR1 DFQATT and CDR2 SNEGSKA (reference sequence). Trimming removed 6 bases at V and 3 bases at J, with 12 bases between. The CDR3 length is 12 residues. CDR3 bases: TGCAGTGCAATGGGAGGCAGCTACGAGCAGTACTTC. The encoded protein is CSAMGGSYEQYF.

This clonotype was observed a handful of times. The genes are TRBV19 and TRBJ1-1; TRBD1 aligns across 8 bases. Per the germline V gene, CDR1 is LNHDA and CDR2 is SQIVND (reference sequence). The CDR3 contains 15 residues. V lost 4 bases, J lost 1 base, and 5 bases stayed unmatched. The CDR3 DNA reads TGTGCCAGTAGTACCGCCGGGACAGGGAACACTGAAGCTTTCTTT. This gives the protein CASSTAGTGNTEAFF. Drawing the rest from reference TRBV19 and TRBJ1-1, the complete variable domain is DGGITQSPKYLFRKEGQNVTLSCEQNLNHDAMYWYRQDPGQGLRLIYYSQIVNDFQKGDIAEGYSVSREKKESFPLTVTSAQKNPTAFYLCASSTAGTGNTEAFFGQGTRLTVV.

The CDR3 spells CASSPGTLSYEQYF. The CDR3 nucleotides are TGTGCCAGCAGTCCCGGGACCTTGTCCTACGAGCAGTACTTC. The chain couples TRBV12-3 or TRBV12-4 to TRBJ2-7; D may match TRBD1 or TRBD2 (5 bases each). V lost 5 bases, J lost 1 base, and 12 bases lay in between. This CDR3 spans 14 amino acids.

The chain uses TRBV20-1 and TRBJ1-6; D may be TRBD1 (5 bases). There are 14 residues in the CDR3. The germline CDR1 and CDR2 sequences are DFQATT and SNEGSKA (reference sequence). V lost 0 bases and J lost 9, with 12 bases in between. The CDR3 here is CSARDNRRGSPLHF. The CDR3 nucleotides are TGCAGTGCTAGAGATAACCGAAGGGGTTCACCCCTCCACTTT.

The chain links TRBV20-1 to TRBJ1-6; D unresolved. Germline assignment: CDR1 DFQATT and CDR2 SNEGSKA (reference sequence). This CDR3 has 15 amino acids. Trimming shortened V by 3 bases and J by 9 bases, and 18 bases separated the two germline ends. CDR3 coding DNA: TGCAGTGCTAGGATCCGTGCGACCGGCCTTTCACCCCTCCACTTT. It specifies CSARIRATGLSPLHF.

V and J are TRBV9 and TRBJ2-1, with no clear D. Germline-derived CDR1 and CDR2 are SGDLS and YYNGEE. The ends were cut back, 3 bases at V and 12 bases at J, with 16 bases in the middle. The CDR3 runs to 13 residues. CDR3 in amino acids: CASSDPDRASQFF. CDR3 sequence (DNA): TGTGCCAGCAGCGATCCCGACCGGGCCTCGCAGTTCTTC.

This clonotype has just a few counts. The rearrangement joins TRBV6-2 or TRBV6-3 to TRBJ1-1; D unresolved. Germline values: CDR1 MNHEY, CDR2 SVGEGT. V lost 0 bases and J 6 bases, leaving 17 bases between the germline ends. The CDR3 consists of 16 residues. The CDR3 is CASSYSSGAYGAEAFF. CDR3 DNA sequence: TGTGCCAGCAGTTACTCGAGCGGAGCCTATGGGGCTGAAGCTTTCTTT.

This rearrangement joins TRBV7-6 to TRBJ1-1; D is unclear. With 5 bases removed from V and 5 bases from J, the gap between germline ends came to 15 bases. CDR3 length equals 14 residues. CDR1 is SGHVS, CDR2 FNYEAQ, per germline. DNA of the CDR3: TGTGCCAGCAGCCGGGCGGGGTTTGAGACTGAAGCTTTCTTT. Encoded protein: CASSRAGFETEAFF.

CDR3 DNA sequence: TGTGCCAGCAGCTTGGACTACAACGAGCAGTACTTC. Residues: CASSLDYNEQYF. The chain carries TRBV7-2 and TRBJ2-7, with D possibly matching TRBD2 (6 bases). This CDR3 has 12 residues. Trimming removed 3 bases from V and 5 bases from J, with 8 bases in between. The germline V gene encodes CDR1 SGHTA and CDR2 FQGNSA.

This clonotype occurred once. The J gene is TRBJ2-3, the V gene TRBV28, with TRBD2 matching 10 bases. The CDR3 contains 16 residues. With 4 bases clipped from V and 2 bases from J, the junction kept 6 bases outside the gene matches. Germline CDR1 is MDHEN and CDR2 is SYDVKM. The CDR3 is CASSSQTSGLTDTQYF. In DNA, the CDR3 is TGTGCCAGCAGTTCTCAGACTAGCGGGCTCACAGATACGCAGTATTTT.

This clonotype has more than one count but fewer than ten. The V call is TRBV7-8, the J call TRBJ2-7, with TRBD1 as a possible D gene (6 bases). The length of the CDR3 is 13 residues. V dropped 2 bases and J dropped 5 bases, with 10 bases sitting between them. Germline V gives CDR1 SGHVS, CDR2 FQNEAQ. The CDR3 bases are TGTGCCAGCAGCTTATTTTCAGGGGACGAGCAGTACTTC. It yields the protein CASSLFSGDEQYF.

The V call is TRBV7-9, the J call TRBJ2-3; the match to TRBD1 covers 7 bases. Germline loops: CDR1 SEHNR, CDR2 FQNEAQ (reference sequence). The CDR3 loop spans 16 amino acids. Trimming took 5 bases from V and 6 from J; bases not matched to a gene: 14. CDR3 protein: CASSRPTTGSQDTQYF. CDR3 in DNA: TGTGCCAGCAGCCGACCCACGACAGGGTCCCAGGATACGCAGTATTTT.

The J gene is TRBJ2-3, the V gene TRBV5-1; 8 bases fit TRBD1. Germline assignment: CDR1 SGHRS and CDR2 YFSETQ. V was pared by 6 bases and J by 3 bases, with 6 bases of the junction left unmatched. The CDR3 extends over 14 amino acids. CDR3 DNA: TGCGCCAGCACCACCAACAGGGGGACAGATACGCAGTATTTT. It is translated as CASTTNRGTDTQYF. Drawing the rest from reference TRBV5-1 and TRBJ2-3, the complete variable domain is KAGVTQTPRYLIKTRGQQVTLSCSPISGHRSVSWYQQTPGQGLQFLFEYFSETQRNKGNFPGRFSGRQFSNSRSEMNVSTLELGDSALYLCASTTNRGTDTQYFGPGTRLTVL.

V gene TRBV5-4 combines with J gene TRBJ2-3; D is unresolved. The CDR3 extends over 14 amino acids. The germline V gene encodes CDR1 SGHNT and CDR2 YYREEE (reference sequence). V lost 1 base and J lost 0, with 6 bases in between. The CDR3 loop is CASSLPTSTDTQYF. CDR3 sequence (DNA): TGTGCCAGCAGCTTGCCTACGAGCACAGATACGCAGTATTTT.

In this sample, this clonotype turned up a few times. The chain joins TRBV7-2 to TRBJ1-2; 10 nucleotides match TRBD1. Germline CDR1 and CDR2: SGHTA and FQGNSA. Trimming removed 1 base from V and 3 bases from J; junction bases left unmatched: 8. The CDR3 runs 17 residues. CDR3 in DNA: TGTGCCAGCAGCTTAGGCGCGACAGGGGGCGCCGACTATGGCTACACCTTC. This encodes CASSLGATGGADYGYTF.